The 6 T cell receptor beta chains given below trace back to one sample, sequenced in a study of Graves' ophthalmopathy and Graves' hyperthyroidism. Transcripts of RNA were the source for amplifying TCR beta CDR3 regions. The first-round RT-PCR employed HTBI primers together with the Qiagen OneStep RT-PCR kit. A multiplex PCR was then performed as the second round. TCRdb fed the multiplex PCR reads into MiXCR, producing one record per CDR3 protein. The top ten clones hold 44% of a sample with almost 750,000 distinct CDR3 sequences, around 40% of them seen once. Sequencing was carried out using peripheral blood. Receptors originate from an adult man with Graves' ophthalmopathy.

This sequence joins TRBV10-3 and TRBJ2-7; 9 bases agree with TRBD1. In germline, CDR1 is ENHRY, CDR2 SYGVKD. V gave up 4 bases and J gave up 4 bases; unmatched junction bases: 8. The CDR3 covers 15 residues. The CDR3 loop is CAISVRDRVMYEQYF. CDR3 DNA sequence: TGTGCCATCAGTGTCCGGGACAGGGTCATGTACGAGCAGTACTTC.

The gene calls are TRBV12-3 or TRBV12-4 and TRBJ1-5; D possibly corresponds to TRBD1 (6 bases). The CDR3 sequence is 14 residues long. With 6 bases removed from V and 5 bases from J, the gap between germline ends came to 14 bases. The CDR3 loop is CASRSYRDDQPQHF. The CDR3 DNA reads TGTGCCAGCAGATCCTACAGGGACGATCAGCCCCAGCATTTT.

The rearrangement uses TRBV29-1 and TRBJ1-4, with a weak D call TRBD1 (6 bases). Germline CDR1 reads SQVTM; CDR2 reads ANQGSEA. The CDR3 contains 15 residues. V was trimmed by 7 bases and J by 3 bases, leaving 18 bases between them. The CDR3 DNA reads as TGCAGCGGCTATTGGACAGCGGGCTCTAATGAAAAACTGTTTTTT. This translates into CSGYWTAGSNEKLFF.

The genes are TRBV11-2 and TRBJ2-5; tentatively, D is TRBD1 (6 bases). CDR1 and CDR2 (germline): SGHAT, FQNNGV. Trimming took 5 bases from V and 1 from J, leaving 14 bases between them. This CDR3 has 15 amino acids. CDR3 protein: CASSRAGDRQETQYF. CDR3 nucleotides: TGTGCCAGCAGCCGGGCAGGGGACCGCCAAGAGACCCAGTACTTC.

This chain joins TRBV28 and TRBJ1-1, with D uncertain. Germline CDR1 is MDHEN and CDR2 is SYDVKM. CDR3 length: 15 amino acids. Trimming pared 4 bases from V and 2 bases from J, leaving 14 bases between. The CDR3 loop is CASSSLSGLNTEAFF. Written as DNA, the CDR3 is TGTGCCAGCAGTTCATTATCGGGGTTAAACACTGAAGCTTTCTTT.

This clonotype occurred a few times. The chain employs TRBV7-9 and TRBJ2-6, with 8 bases identical to TRBD1. Losses at the gene ends were 6 bases for V and 4 bases for J; bases not matched to a gene: 8. The CDR3 spans 16 residues. Germline CDR1 reads SEHNR; CDR2 reads FQNEAQ (reference sequence). The CDR3 DNA sequence: TGTGCCAGCAGACGTAGGACAGGGTCGGGGGCCAACGTCCTGACTTTC. Protein product: CASRRRTGSGANVLTF. Full variable domain (missing parts from reference TRBV7-9 and TRBJ2-6): DTGVSQNPRHKITKRGQNVTFRCDPISEHNRLYWYRQTLGQGPEFLTYFQNEAQLEKSRLLSDRFSAERPKGSFSTLEIQRTEQGDSAMYLCASRRRTGSGANVLTFGAGSRLTVL.